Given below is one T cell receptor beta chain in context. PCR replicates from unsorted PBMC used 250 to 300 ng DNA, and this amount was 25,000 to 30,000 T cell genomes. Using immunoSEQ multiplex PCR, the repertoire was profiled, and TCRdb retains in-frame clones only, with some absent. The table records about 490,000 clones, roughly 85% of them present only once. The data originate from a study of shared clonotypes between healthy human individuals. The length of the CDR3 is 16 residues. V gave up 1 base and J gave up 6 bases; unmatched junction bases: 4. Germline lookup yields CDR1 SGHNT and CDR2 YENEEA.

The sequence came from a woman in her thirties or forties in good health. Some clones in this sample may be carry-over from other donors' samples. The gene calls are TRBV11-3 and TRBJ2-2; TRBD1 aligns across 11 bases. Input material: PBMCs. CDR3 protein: CASSLGGQGASGELFF. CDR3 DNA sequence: TGTGCCAGCAGCTTAGGAGGACAGGGGGCTTCCGGGGAGCTGTTTTTT. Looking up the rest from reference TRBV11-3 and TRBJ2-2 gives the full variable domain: EAGVVQSPRYKIIEKKQPVAFWCNPISGHNTLYWYLQNLGQGPELLIRYENEEAVDDSQLPKDRFSAERLKGVDSTLKIQPAELGDSAVYLCASSLGGQGASGELFFGEGSRLTVL.